This T cell receptor (beta chain) was documented in a study of blood T cell repertoires in COVID-19. Libraries were prepared by immunoSEQ multiplex PCR; TCRdb keeps only in-frame clonotypes and omits some of them. The sample yields nearly 250,000 clones, just under 90% seen once. The CDR3 has 18 residues. V lost 3 bases, J lost 4 bases, and 15 bases stayed unmatched. Germline CDR1 and CDR2: DFQATT and SNEGSKA (reference sequence). Sequenced sample: PBMCs or T cells enriched from blood (not recorded which). This sequence originates from a man between 50 and 59 years old who had been exposed to COVID-19. The rearrangement uses TRBV20-1 and TRBJ1-2; TRBD1 matches 12 bases. The chain's CDR3 is CSASYPTGTGGFGYGYTF. The DNA of the CDR3 is TGCAGTGCTAGTTACCCTACCGGGACAGGGGGCTTTGGCTATGGCTACACCTTC.